This is a list of T cell receptor beta chains from one sample in a study of T cells after yellow fever vaccination. One entry per CDR3 protein results from TCRdb running MiXCR on the 5' RACE reads. Found here are 85,000 to 100,000 distinct CDR3 sequences, under 6.5% of them singletons; the top ten hold about 40%. The source was CD8+ T cells sorted from PBMCs, collected 10 days after the yellow fever booster vaccination. The receptors were gathered from a man aged 18 to 35 who received the YFV17D yellow fever vaccine. Both conserved end residues are part of each CDR3. A D gene is named only where the DNA matches it firmly. The size field is filled for only some rows; it gives once, few, many or a size class.

d_call j_call v_call clone_size cdr3_aa cdr3_nt
TRBD1 TRBJ1-1 TRBV14 many CASSLGGGLAREAFF TGTGCCAGCAGCCTAGGAGGGGGCTTAGCCCGTGAAGCTTTCTTT
NA TRBJ1-6 TRBV11-2 few CASSLPPRLRSSYNSPLHF TGTGCCAGCAGCTTACCCCCGAGACTCCGAAGCTCCTATAATTCACCCCTCCACTTT
NA TRBJ2-1 TRBV7-9 many CASSSRQFNDNEQFF TGTGCCAGCAGCTCACGACAGTTCAATGACAATGAGCAGTTCTTC
NA TRBJ2-2 TRBV12-3/TRBV12-4 NA CASRALQGVGELFF TGTGCCAGCAGAGCCCTACAGGGAGTCGGGGAGCTGTTTTTT
NA TRBJ2-3 TRBV4-3 few CASSQDPGLAISTDTQYF TGCGCCAGCAGCCAAGATCCAGGGCTAGCGATAAGCACAGATACGCAGTATTTT
TRBD1 TRBJ1-2 TRBV20-1 NA CSAYRDRNFYGYTF TGCAGTGCTTACCGGGACAGGAACTTCTATGGCTACACCTTC
TRBD1 TRBJ2-2 TRBV5-6 many CASSPVDRANTGELFF TGTGCCAGCAGCCCGGTGGACAGGGCGAACACCGGGGAGCTGTTTTTT
NA TRBJ2-3 TRBV6-2/TRBV6-3 few CASSYAETGADTQYF TGTGCCAGCAGTTACGCGGAGACCGGAGCAGATACGCAGTATTTT
NA TRBJ2-2 TRBV20-1 few CSARLETGNTGELFF TGCAGTGCTAGGCTCGAAACAGGGAACACCGGGGAGCTGTTTTTT
NA TRBJ2-5 TRBV4-1 NA CASSQVWGSQETQYF TGCGCCAGCAGCCAAGTATGGGGCTCACAAGAGACCCAGTACTTC
NA TRBJ1-2 TRBV10-3 NA CAIMAEVNYGYTF TGTGCCATCATGGCAGAAGTTAACTATGGCTACACCTTC
TRBD2 TRBJ2-7 TRBV6-1 NA CASSVLAGVVDEQYF TGTGCCAGCAGTGTACTAGCGGGGGTGGTCGACGAGCAGTACTTC
NA TRBJ2-3 TRBV5-6 many CASSSAGAVGDTQYF TGTGCCAGCAGCTCGGCAGGGGCCGTTGGGGATACGCAGTATTTT
NA TRBJ2-5 TRBV15 NA CATSRDSLDTGQETQYF TGTGCCACCAGCAGAGATTCTTTGGATACAGGTCAAGAGACCCAGTACTTC
TRBD1 TRBJ2-7 TRBV5-4 NA CASSFGDRGYEQYF TGTGCCAGCAGCTTCGGTGACAGGGGCTACGAGCAGTACTTC
TRBD2 TRBJ2-1 TRBV10-3 many CAISESQLAGGPAYNEQFF TGTGCCATCAGTGAGTCGCAGCTAGCGGGGGGACCTGCCTACAATGAGCAGTTCTTC
TRBD2 TRBJ2-2 TRBV9 few CASSVSVAGGPGELFF TGTGCCAGCAGCGTTTCAGTAGCGGGGGGGCCCGGGGAGCTGTTTTTT
NA TRBJ1-5 TRBV4-1 few CASSPHYRNSNQPQHF TGCGCCAGCAGCCCCCACTACAGGAATAGCAATCAGCCCCAGCATTTT
TRBD2 TRBJ2-7 TRBV12-3/TRBV12-4 NA CASSLRTSRNAYEQYF TGTGCCAGCAGTTTAAGGACTAGTCGGAACGCTTACGAGCAGTACTTC
TRBD2 TRBJ2-3 TRBV5-6 NA CASSLGLANTQYF TGTGCCAGCAGCTTGGGACTAGCGAATACGCAGTATTTT
NA TRBJ2-2 TRBV27 few CASSLTPARKNTGELFF TGTGCCAGCAGTTTAACCCCTGCCAGGAAAAACACCGGGGAGCTGTTTTTT
TRBD2 TRBJ2-5 TRBV12-3/TRBV12-4 many CASSPGLAGGETQYF TGTGCCAGCAGTCCGGGACTAGCGGGGGGGGAGACCCAGTACTTC
NA TRBJ2-4 TRBV5-1 many CASSLAGRGERAKNIQYF TGCGCCAGCAGCTTGGCCGGCCGGGGAGAACGGGCCAAAAACATTCAGTACTTC
TRBD2 TRBJ2-1 TRBV6-2/TRBV6-3 NA CASSYPGEAGGETSSYNEQFF TGTGCCAGCAGTTACCCTGGGGAAGCGGGGGGTGAAACCAGCTCCTACAATGAGCAGTTCTTC
NA TRBJ2-2 TRBV7-8 many CAKQLHTGELFF TGTGCTAAGCAGCTTCACACCGGGGAGCTGTTTTTT
TRBD2 TRBJ2-7 TRBV5-5 NA CASSPGLAGGYEQYF TGTGCCAGCAGCCCCGGACTAGCGGGGGGCTACGAGCAGTACTTC
NA TRBJ2-3 TRBV29-1 few CSVEPLADSTDTQYF TGCAGCGTTGAACCGTTGGCGGATAGCACAGATACGCAGTATTTT
NA TRBJ1-1 TRBV6-6 few CASSSWEGIMEAFF TGTGCCAGCAGTTCTTGGGAGGGGATCATGGAAGCTTTCTTT
TRBD2 TRBJ2-2 TRBV7-3 NA CASSLTGGESGELFF TGTGCCAGCAGCTTAACTGGGGGGGAATCCGGGGAGCTGTTTTTT
NA TRBJ2-1 TRBV4-1 NA CASSTSGYNEQFF TGCGCCAGCAGCACAAGCGGATACAATGAGCAGTTCTTC
TRBD2 TRBJ2-1 TRBV20-1 NA CSAPEGAGGYNEQFF TGCAGTGCTCCCGAGGGAGCGGGGGGTTACAATGAGCAGTTCTTC
NA TRBJ1-2 TRBV6-5 NA CASSSVLETDYGYTF TGTGCCAGCAGTTCCGTCCTCGAGACAGACTATGGCTACACCTTC
NA TRBJ1-1 TRBV27 NA CASSWGARTEAFF TGTGCCAGCAGTTGGGGGGCCCGAACTGAAGCTTTCTTT
NA TRBJ2-1 TRBV3-1 many CASSHTGIGYNEQFF TGTGCCAGCAGCCACACAGGGATAGGCTACAATGAGCAGTTCTTC
NA TRBJ1-2 TRBV4-1 NA CASSHPGVGMIYGYTF TGCGCCAGCAGTCATCCGGGTGTAGGGATGATCTATGGCTACACCTTC
NA TRBJ2-6 TRBV2 NA CASRGFALASRSGANVLTF TGTGCCAGCAGGGGGTTTGCGTTGGCGTCTCGTTCTGGGGCCAACGTCCTGACTTTC
TRBD1 TRBJ2-5 TRBV7-4 NA CASSLLETGTGPQFQEAQYF TGTGCCAGCAGCTTGTTGGAGACCGGGACAGGACCTCAATTTCAAGAGGCCCAGTACTTC
NA TRBJ2-1 TRBV24-1 few CATSQSGLSSYNEQFF TGTGCCACCAGTCAGTCCGGACTTAGTTCCTACAATGAGCAGTTCTTC
NA TRBJ1-1 TRBV7-2 few CASSGAHTEAFF TGTGCCAGCAGCGGGGCCCACACTGAAGCTTTCTTT
TRBD2 TRBJ2-7 TRBV6-2/TRBV6-3 few CASSLLAGYEQYF TGTGCCAGCAGTCTGTTAGCGGGCTACGAGCAGTACTTC
NA TRBJ1-3 TRBV14 NA CASSQAGSGNTIYF TGTGCCAGCAGCCAAGCTGGGAGCGGAAACACCATATATTTT
NA TRBJ2-7 TRBV27 many CASSTLGYVSYEQYF TGTGCCAGCAGTACATTAGGATACGTCTCCTACGAGCAGTACTTC
NA TRBJ1-5 TRBV7-9 few CASSRLGPRGDQPQHF TGTGCCAGCAGCCGCTTGGGGCCAAGGGGTGATCAGCCCCAGCATTTT
NA TRBJ2-1 TRBV18 few CASSPTSSPSYNEQFF TGTGCCAGCTCACCAACGTCCAGTCCCTCCTACAATGAGCAGTTCTTC
NA TRBJ2-3 TRBV20-1 many CSAREADGGPTLITDTQYF TGCAGTGCTAGAGAGGCGGACGGGGGGCCTACCCTTATCACAGATACGCAGTATTTT
NA TRBJ1-5 TRBV7-8 NA CASSLFGGNQPQHF TGTGCCAGCAGCTTATTTGGTGGGAATCAGCCCCAGCATTTT
NA TRBJ2-5 TRBV5-6 NA CASRRKGTPQETQYF TGTGCCAGCAGACGAAAAGGGACGCCCCAAGAGACCCAGTACTTC
NA TRBJ1-2 TRBV6-5 NA CASSGWSDALDTF TGTGCCAGCAGTGGTTGGTCGGACGCCCTAGACACCTTC